These 22 T cell receptor beta chains were sequenced from one sample in a study of blood T cell repertoires in COVID-19. TCRdb's table, derived via immunoSEQ multiplex PCR, lists solely in-frame clones and lacks some. Of 95,000 to 110,000 clones listed, 87% are singletons. Material: peripheral blood. Receptors were obtained from a man in his fifties in a cohort sampled during active COVID-19.

This clone has only a few counts. V usage is TRBV19 and J usage is TRBJ2-3, with 10 nucleotides matching TRBD1. The CDR3 extends over 15 amino acids. Germline loops: CDR1 LNHDA, CDR2 SQIVND (reference sequence). The V gene end was trimmed by 3 bases and the J gene end by 6 bases; junction bases not matched to a gene: 6. The DNA of the CDR3 is TGTGCCAGTAGTATGACCGGGACAGGGGCCGATACGCAGTATTTT. It yields the protein CASSMTGTGADTQYF.

The chain recombines TRBV28 with TRBJ2-7, with TRBD1 as a possible D gene (6 bases). Germline loops: CDR1 MDHEN, CDR2 SYDVKM. The CDR3 runs to 14 residues. V dropped 6 bases and J dropped 0 bases, with 12 bases sitting between them. In DNA form, the CDR3 reads TGTGCCAGCAGCCCCCAGGGGAGCTCCTACGAGCAGTACGTC. Protein product: CASSPQGSSYEQYV.

The chain couples TRBV27 to TRBJ2-5; 14 bases line up with TRBD2. Trimming cost V 2 bases and J 3 bases; bases outside gene matches: 8. This CDR3 spans 18 amino acids. From germline, CDR1 is MNHEY and CDR2 SMNVEV (reference sequence). CDR3 sequence reads: CASSLRARTSGGKETQYF. As DNA, the CDR3 is TGTGCCAGCAGTTTAAGGGCCCGGACTAGCGGGGGGAAAGAGACCCAGTACTTC.

This clone was detected once. The rearrangement uses TRBV6-2 or TRBV6-3 and TRBJ2-7; a possible D gene is TRBD2 (6 bases). Trimming took off 5 bases at V and 4 bases at J, with 15 bases between the two ends. Per germline, CDR1 MNHEY and CDR2 SVGEGT. The CDR3 consists of 14 residues. CDR3 in amino acids: CASSEGLATYEQYV. The CDR3 DNA is TGTGCCAGCAGTGAGGGACTCGCAACTTACGAGCAGTACGTC.

This clone was seen a single time. The chain employs TRBV5-4 and TRBJ1-5, with 10 bases matching TRBD1. Germline V gene sequence: CDR1 SGHNT, CDR2 YYREEE (reference sequence). The CDR3 covers 14 residues. V was pared by 5 bases and J by 5 bases, with 4 bases of the junction left unmatched. CDR3 DNA sequence: TGTGCCAGCAGTATGACAGGGGGCGATCAGCCCCAGCATTTT. Translating gives CASSMTGGDQPQHF.

The chain links TRBV5-6 to TRBJ1-4; 9 nucleotides agree with TRBD1. Germline CDR1 is SGHDT and CDR2 is YYEEEE. This CDR3 comprises 17 residues. Trimming removed 4 bases from V and 5 bases from J; junction bases left unmatched: 12. This CDR3 reads CASSLYTTGGLNEKLFF. In nucleotides, the CDR3 is TGTGCCAGCAGCCTATACACGACAGGGGGGCTAAATGAAAAACTGTTTTTT. The whole variable domain, remainder taken from reference TRBV5-6 and TRBJ1-4, is DAGVTQSPTHLIKTRGQQVTLRCSPKSGHDTVSWYQQALGQGPQFIFQYYEEEERQRGNFPDRFSGHQFPNYSSELNVNALLLGDSALYLCASSLYTTGGLNEKLFFGSGTQLSVL.

The V call is TRBV5-6, the J call TRBJ1-2, with D possibly being TRBD1 (6 bases). The V gene's germline CDR1 is SGHDT and CDR2 YYEEEE. This CDR3 is built from 13 residues. V lost 5 bases and J lost 7, with 15 bases in between. The CDR3 DNA reads TGTGCCAGCAGTTATGCAGGGGATTCTGGCTACACCTTC. Amino acids: CASSYAGDSGYTF.

The chain is built from TRBV19 and TRBJ1-6, with D perhaps TRBD1 (6 bases). V lost 5 bases to trimming and J lost 7 bases, with 9 bases between them. Germline V gene lookup returns CDR1 LNHDA and CDR2 SQIVND (reference sequence). The CDR3 has 13 amino acids. CDR3 amino acids: CASSPGQNSPLHF. In DNA, the CDR3 is TGTGCCAGTAGTCCCGGACAGAATTCACCCCTCCACTTT.

The V and J genes are TRBV11-1 and TRBJ2-5; 8 bases match TRBD1. The CDR3 spans 16 residues. The germline gives CDR1 SGHAT, CDR2 FQDESV (reference sequence). V dropped 4 bases and J dropped 5; count of bases not matched to a gene: 12. CDR3 sequence (DNA): TGTGCCAGCAGCTCAAAAGACAGGGGTGTATGGGAGACCCAGTACTTC. Protein: CASSSKDRGVWETQYF.

This chain uses TRBV9 with TRBJ2-3, with 10 bases matching TRBD2. Germline V CDR1 and CDR2: SGDLS, YYNGEE. V shed 1 base, J shed 5 bases, and the junction held 10 bases outside the gene matches. The CDR3 consists of 17 residues. CDR3 protein: CASSVSPASGGLDTQYF. The DNA for the CDR3 is TGTGCCAGCAGCGTAAGCCCGGCTAGCGGGGGTTTAGATACGCAGTATTTT.

The rearrangement links TRBV6-5 to TRBJ1-3; D gene uncertain. Germline V gene sequence: CDR1 MNHEY, CDR2 SVGAGI. V was cut by 3 bases and J by 3 bases, with 15 bases left in between. This CDR3 has 16 residues. CDR3 in amino acids: CASSYSRPSGGNTIYF. CDR3 coding DNA: TGTGCCAGCAGTTATTCCCGACCGAGCGGTGGAAACACCATATATTTT.

This clone has just one count. The chain couples TRBV5-1 to TRBJ1-1, with TRBD1 identical over 7 bases. The CDR3 length is 14 residues. The ends lost 0 bases at V and 8 bases at J; junction bases unmatched: 7. The germline CDR1 and CDR2 sequences are SGHRS and YFSETQ. The CDR3 DNA reads TGCGCCAGCAGCTTGGGGGGACAGCACAGGGAAGCTTTCTTT. Its protein is CASSLGGQHREAFF.

The genes are TRBV28 and TRBJ2-5, with D perhaps matching TRBD1 (6 bases). Germline values: CDR1 MDHEN, CDR2 SYDVKM. This CDR3 contains 13 residues. With 4 bases removed from V and 3 bases from J, the gap between germline ends came to 9 bases. The DNA for the CDR3 is TGTGCCAGCAGTTCTACAGGGAAAGAGACCCAGTACTTC. Its protein product is CASSSTGKETQYF.

The chain joins TRBV19 to TRBJ1-1; D uncertain. V shed 4 bases and J shed 7 bases, with 13 bases lying between them. The V gene's germline CDR1 is LNHDA and CDR2 SQIVND (reference sequence). The CDR3 runs to 13 residues. CDR3 amino acids: CASSNFALGEAFF. For the CDR3, the DNA is TGTGCCAGTAGTAACTTCGCCCTTGGTGAAGCTTTCTTT.

V usage is TRBV6-5 and J usage is TRBJ2-5; TRBD1 agrees at 7 bases. The ends lost 7 bases at V and 2 bases at J; junction bases unmatched: 4. The CDR3 contains 13 residues. The V gene's germline CDR1 is MNHEY and CDR2 SVGAGI. CDR3 sequence reads: CASTRDRQETQYF. The CDR3 DNA sequence: TGTGCCAGCACCCGGGACAGACAAGAGACCCAGTACTTC.

This chain links TRBV19 with TRBJ2-2; 10 nucleotides agree with TRBD2. Trimming removed 5 bases from V and 6 bases from J; junction bases left unmatched: 9. Germline values: CDR1 LNHDA, CDR2 SQIVND (reference sequence). CDR3 length: 16 amino acids. The CDR3 nucleotides read TGTGCCAGTAGTTTTCTAGCGGGGGTTTCTGCCGGGGAGCTGTTTTTT. As protein: CASSFLAGVSAGELFF.

The genes are TRBV9 and TRBJ2-7; 7 positions match TRBD2. V gave up 4 bases and J gave up 6 bases; unmatched junction bases: 10. The CDR3 consists of 14 residues. Germline V lookup: CDR1 SGDLS, CDR2 YYNGEE. CDR3 amino acids: CASSPLANLGEQYF. The CDR3 DNA reads TGTGCCAGCAGCCCACTAGCGAATCTTGGCGAGCAGTACTTC.

J is TRBJ1-1 and V is TRBV11-2; D might be TRBD1 (5 bases). V was trimmed by 2 bases and J by 7 bases, leaving 14 bases between them. Germline CDR1 and CDR2: SGHAT and FQNNGV. The CDR3 runs to 14 residues. The CDR3 DNA follows: TGTGCCAGCAGCTTAACTCCAGGGAGGGTTGAAGCTTTCTTT. Amino acid sequence: CASSLTPGRVEAFF.

This clone appeared a few times. J is TRBJ1-5 and V is TRBV4-1; D gene ambiguous. V was trimmed by 3 bases and J by 7 bases, leaving 16 bases between them. Germline CDR1 MGHRA, CDR2 YSYEKL. The CDR3 runs 15 residues. The CDR3 sequence is CASSQRFLPGQPQHF. As DNA, the CDR3 is TGCGCCAGCAGCCAGCGATTCCTCCCCGGGCAGCCCCAGCATTTT.

The V call is TRBV18, the J call TRBJ2-1, with 7 bases matching TRBD1. V trimming: 6 bases; J trimming: 2 bases; junction bases outside the gene matches: 7. CDR1 and CDR2 (germline): KGHSH, LQKENI. This CDR3 is 15 amino acids long. CDR3 region: CASSRDSSTYNEQFF. The CDR3, as DNA: TGTGCCAGCTCCCGGGACAGTTCTACCTACAATGAGCAGTTCTTC.

In its sample, this clone was seen once. This rearrangement joins TRBV9 to TRBJ2-1; 10 positions match TRBD1. The length of the CDR3 is 17 residues. Germline-derived CDR1 and CDR2 are SGDLS and YYNGEE. V trimming: 4 bases; J trimming: 8 bases; junction bases outside the gene matches: 15. The CDR3 DNA sequence: TGTGCCAGCAGCTCACCACCGGGACAGGGGCCATTCCATGAGCAGTTCTTC. Translated: CASSSPPGQGPFHEQFF.

The chain combines TRBV2 with TRBJ2-1; 7 bases align to TRBD2. Trimming cost V 8 bases and J 5 bases; bases outside gene matches: 6. CDR1 and CDR2 (germline): SNHLY, FYNNEI. This CDR3 has 13 residues. CDR3 bases: TGTGCCAGCGGGGGGGATCCAAACAATGAGCAGTTCTTC. The encoded protein is CASGGDPNNEQFF.